This TCR beta chain was identified during a study of CXCR3-negative and CXCR3-positive naive CD8 T cells. Notes on this clonotype: The target antigen is unknown.

Regarding the study as a whole: Greater hydrophobicity was found in TRB CDR3s of CXCR3-positive naive cells than of CXCR3-negative naive cells. In both naive subsets diversity was comparably high, whereas memory CD8+ cells showed much lower diversity.

Triplicate sorts of around 300,000 cells per CD8+ subset. CD45RO-CCR7+CD27+CD95- characterized naive CD8+ T cells. This CDR3 contains 14 residues. Germline V CDR1 and CDR2: ENHRY, SYGVKD. All TRB cDNA libraries came from 5' RACE performed with UMI labels. TCRdb reprocessed the 5' RACE reads; each CDR3 protein has one entry and no DNA is given. This table lists tens of thousands of distinct CDR3 sequences. This sequence was found in a human donor in good health. Some clones in this sample may be carry-over from other donors' samples. The sequencing sample was made of naive CXCR3+ CD8+ T cells from blood. Regarding subset: CD45RO-CCR7+CD27+CD95- naive CD8+ T cells expressing CXCR3 (TNR3+). The rearrangement joins TRBV10-3 to TRBJ2-3. CDR3 amino acids: CAISEVLGFNTQYF.